This is a list of T cell receptor beta chains from one sample in a study of Graves' ophthalmopathy and Graves' hyperthyroidism. A single record per CDR3 protein comes from TCRdb applying MiXCR to the multiplex PCR reads. The repertoire has over a million distinct CDR3 sequences, about 36% of them found once; the top ten carry approximately 12%. Sequenced material: peripheral blood or thyroid tissue (not recorded which). Every receptor here comes from an adult man with Graves' hyperthyroidism. Each CDR3 is given with its conserved first and last residue. D genes are given only for firm matches. Clone size, where shown, is once, few, many, or a class for clones that have expanded.

j_gene	len	abundance	v_gene	d_gene	CDR3aa	CDR3nt
TRBJ2-5	13	many	TRBV19	.	CASSIGYGRRYYF	TGTGCCAGTAGTATCGGGTATGGACGACGATACTACTTC
TRBJ2-6	13	many	TRBV7-9	.	CASSQPGANVLTF	TGTGCCAGCAGTCAACCTGGGGCCAACGTCCTGACTTTC
TRBJ1-5	14	few	TRBV6-1	.	CASSETWSNQPQHF	TGTGCCAGCAGTGAAACTTGGTCCAATCAGCCCCAGCATTTT
TRBJ1-1	14	many	TRBV6-5	.	CASSMQGPNTEAFF	TGTGCCAGCAGTATGCAGGGGCCGAACACTGAAGCTTTCTTT
TRBJ2-5	15	few	TRBV5-5	TRBD1	CASSLGQGSWETQYF	TGTGCCAGCAGCTTGGGACAGGGCTCGTGGGAGACCCAGTACTTC
TRBJ1-3	16	few	TRBV4-3	.	CASSQTPGTATNTIYF	TGCGCCAGCAGCCAAACCCCCGGGACGGCGACAAACACCATATATTTT
TRBJ2-7	15	many	TRBV7-8	.	CASSQRGTGIYEQYF	TGTGCCAGCAGTCAGAGAGGGACGGGAATCTACGAGCAGTACTTC
TRBJ1-1	13	.	TRBV12-3/TRBV12-4	.	CASSLGPGIEAFF	TGTGCCAGCAGTTTAGGTCCAGGGATTGAAGCTTTCTTT
TRBJ2-5	16	.	TRBV7-9	TRBD1	CASSRPTGGLGETQYF	TGCGCCAGCAGCCGACCAACAGGGGGCTTGGGGGAGACCCAGTACTTC
TRBJ1-1	16	few	TRBV12-3/TRBV12-4	TRBD1	CASRSKDRGPETEAFF	TGTGCCAGCAGGAGTAAAGACAGGGGGCCGGAGACTGAAGCTTTCTTT
TRBJ1-1	14	.	TRBV7-9	.	CAGSLGGGSTEAFF	TGTGCCGGCAGCTTAGGTGGGGGGAGCACTGAAGCTTTCTTT
TRBJ1-6	13	.	TRBV25-1	.	CASSVHRVSPLHF	TGTGCCAGCAGTGTACACAGGGTATCACCCCTCCACTTT
TRBJ2-5	14	.	TRBV9	.	CASSAGGLQETQYF	TGTGCCAGCAGCGCAGGGGGACTTCAAGAGACCCAGTACTTC
TRBJ1-6	15	many	TRBV9	.	CASSVAGGGNSPLHF	TGTGCCAGCAGCGTAGCTGGGGGTGGTAATTCACCCCTCCACTTT
TRBJ2-5	15	.	TRBV25-1	TRBD1	CASSRGQGAGETQHF	TGTGCCAGCAGTCGGGGACAGGGGGCTGGAGAGACCCAGCACTTC
TRBJ1-4	13	many	TRBV9	.	CASSAAGSEKLFF	TGTGCCAGCAGCGCGGCGGGCTCTGAAAAACTGTTTTTT
TRBJ1-2	13	.	TRBV4-2	.	CASSQDRVEGYTF	TGTGCCAGCAGCCAAGATCGGGTAGAGGGCTACACCTTC
TRBJ2-5	14	.	TRBV5-1	.	CASSLDSQQETQYF	TGCGCCAGCAGCTTGGACAGCCAACAAGAGACCCAGTACTTC
TRBJ1-2	13	few	TRBV30	.	CAWSAGDFYGYTF	TGTGCCTGGAGTGCGGGGGACTTCTATGGCTACACCTTC
TRBJ2-7	15	.	TRBV19	.	CASSIVPGGLYEQYF	TGTGCCAGTAGTATAGTTCCGGGCGGTCTCTACGAGCAGTACTTC
TRBJ2-5	13	.	TRBV7-9	.	CASSAAGVETQYF	TGTGCCAGCAGCGCAGCAGGGGTAGAGACCCAGTACTTC
TRBJ2-7	14	many	TRBV10-3	.	CAISAPGRSYEQYF	TGTGCCATCAGTGCCCCAGGCAGGTCCTACGAGCAGTACTTC
TRBJ1-1	13	.	TRBV29-1	.	CSVHAQGNTEAFF	TGCAGCGTGCACGCGCAGGGGAACACCGAAGCTTTCTTT
TRBJ2-1	14	.	TRBV5-8	.	CASSLEGADNEQFF	TGCGCCAGCAGCTTGGAGGGGGCCGACAATGAGCAGTTCTTC
TRBJ2-5	14	many	TRBV20-1	TRBD2	CSAPTAGGTETQYF	TGCAGTGCTCCTACAGCGGGGGGTACCGAGACCCAGTACTTC
TRBJ1-1	17	.	TRBV25-1	TRBD1	CASSFWSTGVRVAEAFF	TGTGCCAGCAGTTTTTGGTCGACAGGGGTCAGGGTCGCTGAAGCTTTCTTT
TRBJ2-2	14	many	TRBV10-3	TRBD2	CACARGLATGELFF	TGTGCCTGCGCTAGAGGACTAGCCACCGGGGAGCTGTTTTTT
TRBJ2-2	15	many	TRBV7-2	.	CASSSTPGVTGELFF	TGTGCCAGCAGCTCTACCCCGGGAGTCACCGGGGAGCTGTTTTTT